These 26 T cell receptor beta chains came from one sample sequenced in a study of T cells in women clearing cervical HPV infection. Method: immunoSEQ multiplex PCR; TCRdb's copy keeps in-frame clones and lacks some. This table lists some 46,000 clones. Input material: blood buffy coat. These receptors all come from a woman aged 18 to 69 with a cervical HPV16 infection that either progressed to CIN3+ or cleared (not recorded which).

A remark on this clone: The read stops 3 residues short of the end of the CDR3; the missing end is completed from the germline J gene. The chain links TRBV7-2 to TRBJ1-5, with TRBD1 as a possible D gene (6 bases). Trimming pared 5 bases from V and 7 bases from J, leaving 12 bases between. This CDR3 is 13 amino acids long. Per the germline V gene, CDR1 is SGHTA and CDR2 is FQGNSA. This chain's CDR3 is CASSPGTLQPQHF. The CDR3 DNA, read in part, is TGTGCCAGCAGCCCAGGGACACTACAGCCC.

In regard to this clone: The read falls 3 residues short of the CDR3 end, and the missing part is taken from the germline J gene. This chain uses TRBV20-1 with TRBJ1-1; D unresolved. The CDR3 has 12 amino acids. Germline V gene sequence: CDR1 DFQATT, CDR2 SNEGSKA (reference sequence). The sequenced part of the CDR3 DNA is TGCAGTGCTAGTTATGGTCCTCCCGGG. Its protein product is CSASYGPPG. The complete CDR3 protein is CSASYGPPGAFF.

Worth noting for this clone: The read gets to within 3 residues of the CDR3 end, and the germline J gene fills in the rest. J is TRBJ2-7 and V is TRBV7-2; D is perhaps TRBD1 (7 bases). The germline V gene encodes CDR1 SGHTA and CDR2 FQGNSA. This CDR3 is built from 15 residues. Deletions cut 4 bases from V and 3 bases from J, with 16 bases between. The chain's CDR3 is CASSSEGAGRYEQYF. The CDR3 bases that were read are TGTGCCAGCAGCTCTGAGGGGGCGGGACGCTACGAG.

About this clone itself: This sample also contains other DNA sequences that code for the same CDR3. The covered CDR3 bases are TGCGCCAGCAGCTTCCTAGCGGGAGATAATGAG. Protein product: CASSFLAGDNE. The entire CDR3 is CASSFLAGDNEQFF. The gene calls are TRBV5-1 and TRBJ2-1; 10 bases line up with TRBD2. Read data end 3 residues before the CDR3 end; the end is taken from the germline J gene. CDR3 length: 14 residues. The junction had 3 bases not matched to a gene; V was cut back by 2 bases and J by 7 bases. Germline V gene sequence: CDR1 SGHRS, CDR2 YFSETQ.

Concerning this clone itself: The CDR3 extends 3 residues past the end of the read, so its final part is completed from the germline J gene. The genes are TRBV19 and TRBJ2-7; 9 nucleotides agree with TRBD1. The CDR3 has 15 amino acids. J was trimmed by 2 bases and V by 5 bases; bases with no gene match: 7. Germline CDR1 reads LNHDA; CDR2 reads SQIVND (reference sequence). The covered CDR3 bases are TGTGCCAGTAGTTTCGGGGACAGGGCGGCCTACGAG. This sequence encodes CASSFGDRAAYE. The full CDR3 protein is CASSFGDRAAYEQYF.

CDR3 DNA, as far as it was read: TGTGCCAGTAGTATTCGGTCGAGCGGGGGATACAATGAC. This gives the protein CASSIRSSGGYND. The whole CDR3 protein reads CASSIRSSGGYNDYTF. V usage is TRBV19 and J usage is TRBJ1-2; TRBD1 might be the D (5 bases). The read halts 3 residues ahead of the CDR3 end, with the missing end drawn from the germline J gene. CDR1 is LNHDA and CDR2 is SQIVND in the germline V gene (reference sequence). The CDR3 length is 16 residues.

Concerning this clone itself: The read stops 3 residues short of the end of the CDR3; the missing end is completed from the germline J gene. This chain connects TRBV29-1 to TRBJ1-2, with D uncertain. Trimming took 7 bases from V and 4 from J, leaving 10 bases between them. CDR3 length equals 11 residues. Germline loops: CDR1 SQVTM, CDR2 ANQGSEA. This CDR3 is CSALGPYGYTF. The part of the CDR3 DNA that was read is TGCAGCGCCTTAGGGCCCTATGGC.

Comments on this clone: The missing CDR3 end, 3 residues past where the read stops, is filled in from the germline J gene. The chain joins TRBV20-1 to TRBJ2-5, with 8 bases that match TRBD2. The germline gives CDR1 DFQATT, CDR2 SNEGSKA (reference sequence). The CDR3 is 13 amino acids. V was pared by 4 bases and J by 5 bases, with 6 bases of the junction left unmatched. CDR3 protein: CSATLAGTETQYF. CDR3 DNA, as far as it was read: TGCAGTGCTACCTTAGCGGGAACGGAGACC.

Comments on this clone: Read data end 3 residues before the CDR3 end; the end is taken from the germline J gene. The chain is built from TRBV18 and TRBJ2-2, with D hard to call. Germline CDR1 KGHSH, CDR2 LQKENI. The CDR3 extends over 13 amino acids. The sequenced part of the CDR3 DNA is TGTGCCAGCTCACCTGGGCCTTCTGAAAAG. This translates into CASSPGPSEK. The entire CDR3 reads CASSPGPSEKLFF.

Notes on this clone: The missing CDR3 end, 3 residues past where the read stops, is filled in from the germline J gene. V and J are TRBV15 and TRBJ2-5, with TRBD1 as a possible D gene (6 bases). The CDR3 is 14 amino acids. In germline, CDR1 is LNHNV, CDR2 YYDKDF (reference sequence). V lost 2 bases and J 5 bases, leaving 12 bases between the germline ends. The DNA read from the CDR3 is TGTGCCACCAGCAGATATGGACAGTCGGAGACC. It yields the protein CATSRYGQSET. The entire CDR3 reads CATSRYGQSETQYF.

Details on this clone: The read terminates 3 residues ahead of where the CDR3 ends, so the germline J gene completes it. V usage is TRBV30 and J usage is TRBJ2-3; D not certain. Germline CDR1 GTSNPN, CDR2 SVGIG (reference sequence). This CDR3 region has 13 residues. CDR3 protein: CAWSTRLNQPQYF. The DNA read from the CDR3 is TGTGCCTGGAGTACCAGACTCAATCAGCCG.

The part of the CDR3 DNA that was read is TGTGCCTGGAGCACCGGCGGGGGGGCGAACACCGGGGAG. It is translated as CAWSTGGGANTGE. The complete CDR3 reads CAWSTGGGANTGELFF. The V gene is TRBV30, the J gene TRBJ2-2; 9 bases align to TRBD2. The missing CDR3 end, 3 residues past where the read stops, is filled in from the germline J gene. The CDR3 has 16 residues. Germline lookup yields CDR1 GTSNPN and CDR2 SVGIG (reference sequence). The V gene end was trimmed by 3 bases and the J gene end by 0 bases; junction bases not matched to a gene: 5.

As regards this clone: The read ends 3 residues early relative to the CDR3; the germline J gene fills the gap. This chain joins TRBV20-1 and TRBJ1-2; 7 bases agree with TRBD1. V lost 6 bases, J lost 5 bases, and 12 bases stayed unmatched. Looked up from germline, CDR1 is DFQATT and CDR2 is SNEGSKA (reference sequence). The CDR3 is 14 residues long. CDR3 DNA, as far as it was read: TGCAGTGCGGCCGACAGGGCAGTTTCGTATGGC. Protein sequence: CSAADRAVSYG. The entire CDR3 reads CSAADRAVSYGYTF.

With regard to this clone: The read terminates 3 residues before the CDR3 end, so the remaining end is supplied by the germline J gene. The V and J genes are TRBV4-1 and TRBJ2-1; D perhaps matches TRBD2 (5 bases). This CDR3 has 14 amino acids. Trimming took 1 base from V and 4 from J, leaving 8 bases between them. Germline V gene data show CDR1 as MGHRA and CDR2 as YSYEKL. CDR3 DNA, as far as it was read: TGCGCCAGCAGCCAAGCGAGCGGATACAATGAG. It yields the protein CASSQASGYNE. The full-length CDR3 reads as CASSQASGYNEQFF.

As to this clone: Coverage ceases 3 residues before the CDR3 finishes, and the germline J gene fills in the end. V and J are TRBV11-3 and TRBJ2-5, with a weak D call TRBD1 (6 bases). V lost 5 bases and J lost 6, with 16 bases in between. The CDR3 loop spans 14 amino acids. Germline V gene lookup returns CDR1 SGHNT and CDR2 YENEEA. The CDR3 DNA, read in part, is TGTGCCAGCAGCCCCCAGGGGCTGGTGAAGACC. As protein: CASSPQGLVKT. The entire CDR3 sequence reads CASSPQGLVKTQYF.

The CDR3 bases that were read are TGTGCCAGCAGCCCCGGACTAGGGGAAGAGACC. This gives the protein CASSPGLGEET. The full-length CDR3 reads as CASSPGLGEETQYF. This chain uses TRBV2 with TRBJ2-5; 7 nucleotides align to TRBD2. The CDR3 goes on 3 residues after the read ends, and that part is filled in from the germline J gene. CDR1 is SNHLY and CDR2 is FYNNEI in the germline V gene. Germline trimming cut 6 bases from V and 3 bases from J; bases unmatched to any gene: 7. The CDR3 spans 14 residues.

Notes on this clone: The read ends 3 residues before the CDR3 terminus; that terminus is restored from the germline J gene. The V gene is TRBV7-8, the J gene TRBJ1-3; 7 bases are a match to TRBD1. Trimming cost V 5 bases and J 4 bases; bases outside gene matches: 11. This CDR3 is built from 16 residues. The germline gives CDR1 SGHVS, CDR2 FQNEAQ. CDR3 bases read: TGTGCCAGCAGCGTAGATGTTCCGGGACAGGGAAACACC. It is translated as CASSVDVPGQGNT. The entire CDR3 reads CASSVDVPGQGNTIYF.

Details on this clone: The read stops 3 residues short of the end of the CDR3; the missing end is completed from the germline J gene. The chain employs TRBV2 and TRBJ2-3, with a possible D match to TRBD2 (6 bases). Per germline, CDR1 SNHLY and CDR2 FYNNEI. The CDR3 is 14 residues long. Between the trimmed V and J ends, which lost 0 bases and 4 bases, there was a span of 8 bases. The CDR3 protein is CASSEAWGADTQYF. The CDR3 DNA, read in part, is TGTGCCAGCAGTGAAGCGTGGGGGGCAGATACG.

Concerning this clone: Read data end 3 residues before the CDR3 end; the end is taken from the germline J gene. The V and J genes are TRBV6-1 and TRBJ2-1, with 11 bases fitting TRBD1. Germline CDR1 MNHNS, CDR2 SASEGT. Trimming cost V 6 bases and J 8 bases; bases outside gene matches: 9. This CDR3 region has 15 residues. Partial CDR3 DNA: TGTGCCAGCAGCGAACCCGGACAGGGGGCGGATGAG. Translation gives CASSEPGQGADE. The complete CDR3 protein is CASSEPGQGADEQFF.

Comment on this clone: The read is 3 residues too short to cover the CDR3 end, so that end is filled in from the germline J gene. The chain employs TRBV19 and TRBJ1-6; D might be TRBD1 (5 bases). The CDR3 has 13 residues. The germline CDR1 and CDR2 sequences are LNHDA and SQIVND (reference sequence). V was trimmed by 7 bases and J by 8 bases, leaving 12 bases between them. The CDR3 here is CASTALGHSPLHF. CDR3 bases read: TGTGCCAGTACGGCCCTGGGGCATTCACCC. Full variable domain (rest looked up from reference TRBV19 and TRBJ1-6): DGGITQSPKYLFRKEGQNVTLSCEQNLNHDAMYWYRQDPGQGLRLIYYSQIVNDFQKGDIAEGYSVSREKKESFPLTVTSAQKNPTAFYLCASTALGHSPLHFGNGTRLTVT.

Remarks on this clone: Read sequence stops 3 residues before the CDR3 end, and the germline J gene provides the missing end. This chain uses TRBV30 with TRBJ1-2; D ambiguous. CDR3 length: 14 residues. Germline V CDR1 and CDR2: GTSNPN, SVGIG (reference sequence). The V gene lost 1 base and the J gene lost 4 bases, with 13 bases spanning the gap. CDR3 bases read: TGTGCCTGGAGTGATAGTGTAAGCTTCTATGGC. As protein: CAWSDSVSFYG. The whole CDR3 region reads CAWSDSVSFYGYTF.

As for this clone: The read comes to an end 3 residues before the CDR3 does, leaving the germline J gene to fill in the end. The chain couples TRBV5-1 to TRBJ2-5; 9 bases are a match to TRBD1. The CDR3 totals 14 residues. The germline CDR1 and CDR2 sequences are SGHRS and YFSETQ. V shed 2 bases, J shed 3 bases, and the junction held 2 bases outside the gene matches. Partial CDR3 DNA: TGCGCCAGCAGCTTTAGGACAGGGGAAGAGACC. Translating gives CASSFRTGEET. The CDR3 in its entirety is CASSFRTGEETQYF.

About this clone: The CDR3 end falls 3 residues outside the read, so it is completed with the germline J gene. The rearrangement links TRBV5-6 to TRBJ2-7; maybe TRBD1 (6 bases). Trimming cost V 2 bases and J 6 bases, with 15 bases left between them. This CDR3 region has 14 residues. Germline lookup yields CDR1 SGHDT and CDR2 YYEEEE. The CDR3 sequence: CASSFSWAGAEQYF. The sequenced CDR3 bases are TGTGCCAGCAGCTTTAGTTGGGCAGGGGCCGAG.

About this clone: Coverage ceases 3 residues before the CDR3 finishes, and the germline J gene fills in the end. The chain joins TRBV7-3 to TRBJ1-6, with D uncertain. The CDR3 is made up of 16 amino acids. Per the germline V gene, CDR1 is SGHTA and CDR2 is FQGTGA. V was clipped by 5 bases and J by 5 bases, with 16 bases between them. CDR3 DNA (partial): TGTGCCAGCAGCCCTCAGCCGCGGGGAAATAATTCACCC. Its protein product is CASSPQPRGNNSP. The full CDR3 protein reads CASSPQPRGNNSPLHF.

On this clone itself: The read stops 3 residues short of the end of the CDR3; the missing end is completed from the germline J gene. The chain joins TRBV20-1 to TRBJ2-3, with 9 bases that match TRBD2. The CDR3 loop spans 15 amino acids. The germline V gene encodes CDR1 DFQATT and CDR2 SNEGSKA (reference sequence). Losses at the gene ends were 0 bases for V and 7 bases for J; bases not matched to a gene: 8. Partial CDR3 DNA: TGCAGTGCTAGAGATCCAGCGGGGGGTTCGAATACG. Protein product: CSARDPAGGSNT. The entire CDR3 reads CSARDPAGGSNTQYF.

On this clone: The read ends 3 residues before the CDR3 terminus; that terminus is restored from the germline J gene. The chain carries TRBV7-8 and TRBJ2-1; 7 bases align to TRBD2. This CDR3 spans 15 amino acids. With V trimmed by 0 bases and J by 9 bases, 8 bases remained unmatched. Germline V gene data show CDR1 as SGHVS and CDR2 as FQNEAQ. The CDR3 is CASSLAGAGWFEQFF. CDR3 DNA (partial): TGTGCCAGCAGCTTAGCGGGAGCGGGATGGTTTGAG.